Below, 5 T cell receptor beta chains from the same sample are listed, as sequenced in a study of tissue T cells after allogeneic stem cell transplantation. Time point described: mouse harvest day 14 after allogeneic transplant. Mouse grafts combined 10^7 T-cell-depleted bone marrow cells with 10^6 splenic CD5+ T cells. The repertoire was sequenced with immunoSEQ multiplex PCR; TCRdb's copy has only in-frame clones and lacks some. Among roughly 2,600 clones, around 40% were seen once, and the ten largest hold approximately 19%. Input material: gut tissue. The receptors stem from a female BALB/c mouse given C57BL/6 T cells with graft-versus-host disease after an allogeneic hematopoietic cell transplant.

Details on this clone: Each gene name is a mouse one. Sequencing ends 1 residue short of the CDR3 end; the germline J gene provides the rest. The rearrangement joins TRBV13-2 to TRBJ2-4; unclear D gene. Trimming removed 4 bases from V and 5 bases from J, with 2 bases in between. The CDR3 length is 10 residues. Germline CDR1 reads NNHNN; CDR2 reads SYGAGS (reference sequence). The sequenced part of the CDR3 DNA is TGTGCCAGCGGTACAAACACCTTGTAC. Amino acid sequence: CASGTNTLY. The CDR3 in its entirety is CASGTNTLYF.

This clone has more than one count but fewer than ten. The listed genes are named as in mouse. Incomplete CDR3 DNA: TGTGCCAGCAGCTTAGTAGGGGGAGACACCCAGTAC. It translates to CASSLVGGDTQY. The complete CDR3 protein is CASSLVGGDTQYF. V usage is TRBV3 and J usage is TRBJ2-5; D possibly corresponds to TRBD1 (6 bases). The read halts 1 residue ahead of the CDR3 end, with the missing end drawn from the germline J gene. V was clipped by 1 base and J by 5 bases, with 7 bases between them. Germline V gene lookup returns CDR1 SNHLY and CDR2 FYNGKV (reference sequence). The CDR3 runs 13 residues.

This clone turned up a few times. Gene labels here are mouse ones. Read coverage stops 1 residue before the CDR3 terminus; the germline J gene supplies the remainder. The rearrangement uses TRBV26 and TRBJ1-3; possible D gene TRBD1, 5 bases. The CDR3 has 14 residues. The germline V gene encodes CDR1 KGHPV and CDR2 FQNQEV (reference sequence). The V end was cut by 4 bases, the J end by 0 bases, with 7 bases between. CDR3 sequence reads: CASSPTVSGNTLYF. The sequenced CDR3 bases are TGTGCCAGCAGTCCGACAGTTTCTGGAAATACGCTCTAT.

This clone has just a few counts. Gene names are mouse gene names. The observed sequence ends 1 residue before the CDR3 terminus, with the missing tail filled in from the germline J gene. The chain carries TRBV23 and TRBJ2-7. Germline V gene lookup returns CDR1 KGHTA and CDR2 FQNQQP. The CDR3 extends over 13 amino acids. The CDR3 bases that were read are TGCTCCAGCAGTCAAACCGGGCTCTATGAACAGTAC. This codes for CSSSQTGLYEQY. The complete CDR3 protein is CSSSQTGLYEQYF.

On this clone: The germline and genes are mouse ones. The CDR3 is cut off 1 residue early in the read; its end comes from the germline J gene. The chain employs TRBV16 and TRBJ2-4; 11 positions match TRBD2. This CDR3 is 14 amino acids long. The germline V gene encodes CDR1 SGHSA and CDR2 FRNQAP. Losses at the gene ends were 1 base for V and 7 bases for J; bases not matched to a gene: 1. The part of the CDR3 DNA that was read is TGTGCAAGCAGCTTAGGGGGACTGGGGGACACCTTGTAC. It specifies CASSLGGLGDTLY. The CDR3 reads in full as CASSLGGLGDTLYF.